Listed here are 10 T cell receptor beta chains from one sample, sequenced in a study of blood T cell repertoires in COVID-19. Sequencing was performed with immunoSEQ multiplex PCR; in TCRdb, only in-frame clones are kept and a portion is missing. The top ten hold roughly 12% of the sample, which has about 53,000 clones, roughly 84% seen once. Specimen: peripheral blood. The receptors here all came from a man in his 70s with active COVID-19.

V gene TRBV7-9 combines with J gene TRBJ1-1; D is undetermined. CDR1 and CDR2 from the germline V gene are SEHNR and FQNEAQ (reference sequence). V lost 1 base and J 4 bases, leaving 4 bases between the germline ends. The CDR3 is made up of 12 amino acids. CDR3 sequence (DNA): TGTGCCAGCAGCTTAGTTCTCACTGAAGCTTTCTTT. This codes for CASSLVLTEAFF.

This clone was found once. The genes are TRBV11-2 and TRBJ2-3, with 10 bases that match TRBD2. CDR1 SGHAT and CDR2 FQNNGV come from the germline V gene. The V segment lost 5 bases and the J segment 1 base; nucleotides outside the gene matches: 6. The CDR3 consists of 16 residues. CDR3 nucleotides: TGTGCCAGCAGCCCCTCTAGCGGGGGAGGCACAGATACGCAGTATTTT. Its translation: CASSPSSGGGTDTQYF.

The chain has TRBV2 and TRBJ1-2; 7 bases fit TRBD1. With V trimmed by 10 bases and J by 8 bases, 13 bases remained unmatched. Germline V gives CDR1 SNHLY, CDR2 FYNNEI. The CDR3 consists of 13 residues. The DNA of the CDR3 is TGTGCCATTTCATTAACCCGGGACAGCGGCTACACCTTC. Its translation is CAISLTRDSGYTF. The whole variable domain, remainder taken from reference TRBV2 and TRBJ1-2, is EPEVTQTPSHQVTQMGQEVILRCVPISNHLYFYWYRQILGQKVEFLVSFYNNEISEKSEIFDDQFSVERPDGSNFTLKIRSTKLEDSAMYFCAISLTRDSGYTFGSGTRLTVV.

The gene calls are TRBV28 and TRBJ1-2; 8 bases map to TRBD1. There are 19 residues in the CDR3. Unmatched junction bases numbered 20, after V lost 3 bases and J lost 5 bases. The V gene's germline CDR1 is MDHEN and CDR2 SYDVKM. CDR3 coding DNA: TGTGCCAGCAGTTTCGAGTCCAGGCGGGGAGGACAGGGTCGGTATGGCTACACCTTC. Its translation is CASSFESRRGGQGRYGYTF.

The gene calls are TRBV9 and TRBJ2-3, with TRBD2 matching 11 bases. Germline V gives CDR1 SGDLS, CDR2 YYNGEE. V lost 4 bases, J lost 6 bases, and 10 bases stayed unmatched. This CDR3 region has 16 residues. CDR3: CASSPGLAGGGDTQYF. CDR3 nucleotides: TGTGCCAGCAGCCCTGGACTAGCGGGCGGCGGGGATACGCAGTATTTT.

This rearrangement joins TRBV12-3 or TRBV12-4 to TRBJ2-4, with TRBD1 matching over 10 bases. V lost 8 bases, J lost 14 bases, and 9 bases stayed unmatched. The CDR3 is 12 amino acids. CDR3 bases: TGTGCCAGCTGGGTGGGACAGGGGTGGGAGTACTTC. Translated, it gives CASWVGQGWEYF.

CDR3 in amino acids: CASSPDRGSEKLFF. In nucleotides, the CDR3 is TGTGCCAGCAGCCCCGACAGGGGATCGGAAAAACTGTTTTTT. This sequence joins TRBV5-4 and TRBJ1-4; 8 nucleotides align to TRBD1. The CDR3 loop spans 14 amino acids. The J segment lost 8 bases and the V segment lost 4 bases, leaving 7 bases of the junction unmatched. Germline V lookup: CDR1 SGHNT, CDR2 YYREEE (reference sequence).

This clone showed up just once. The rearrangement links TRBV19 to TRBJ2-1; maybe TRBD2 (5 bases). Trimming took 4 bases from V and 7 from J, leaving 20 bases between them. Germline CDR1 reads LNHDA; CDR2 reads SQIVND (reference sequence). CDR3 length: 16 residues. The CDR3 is CASSNSLGPLTNEQFF. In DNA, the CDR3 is TGTGCCAGTAGTAACTCACTAGGACCCCTCACAAATGAGCAGTTCTTC.

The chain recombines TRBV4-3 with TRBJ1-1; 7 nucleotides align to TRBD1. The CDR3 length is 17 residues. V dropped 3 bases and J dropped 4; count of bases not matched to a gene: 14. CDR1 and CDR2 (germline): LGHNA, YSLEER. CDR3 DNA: TGCGCCAGCAGCCAGTCCCTGTGGGACAGTGGCCCCACTGAAGCTTTCTTT. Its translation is CASSQSLWDSGPTEAFF.

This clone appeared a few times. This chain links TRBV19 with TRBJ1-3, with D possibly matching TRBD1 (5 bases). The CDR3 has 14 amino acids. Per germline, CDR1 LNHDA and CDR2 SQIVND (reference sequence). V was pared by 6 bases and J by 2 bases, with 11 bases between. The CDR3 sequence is CASSRGGAGNTIYF. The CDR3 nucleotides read TGTGCCAGTAGCCGCGGGGGGGCTGGAAACACCATATATTTT. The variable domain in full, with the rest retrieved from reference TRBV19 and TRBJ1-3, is DGGITQSPKYLFRKEGQNVTLSCEQNLNHDAMYWYRQDPGQGLRLIYYSQIVNDFQKGDIAEGYSVSREKKESFPLTVTSAQKNPTAFYLCASSRGGAGNTIYFGEGSWLTVV.